These 25 T cell receptor beta chains came from one sample sequenced in a study of cytomegalovirus exposure and HLA in healthy donors. Primers included in the PCR were 60 Vbeta and 13 Jbeta primers. Only in-frame clones appear in the TCRdb table, and some are missing; sequencing was by immunoSEQ multiplex PCR. This table holds approximately 73,000 clones, 75% found once. Source material: PBMCs. Source of these receptors: a man in his 70s in good health and CMV-seronegative.

This clone occurred a few times. The chain combines TRBV19 with TRBJ1-2; D unclear. This CDR3 is 14 amino acids long. CDR1 is LNHDA and CDR2 is SQIVND in the germline V gene (reference sequence). Trimming removed 3 bases at V and 1 base at J, with 9 bases between. In DNA form, the CDR3 reads TGTGCCAGTAGTATGTATGGCGGTAACTATGGCTACACCTTC. This translates into CASSMYGGNYGYTF.

This CDR3 reads CASSPSTGTAGETQYF. CDR3 DNA sequence: TGTGCCAGCAGCCCGTCGACAGGAACGGCCGGAGAGACCCAGTACTTC. The chain is built from TRBV2 and TRBJ2-5; a possible D gene is TRBD1 (6 bases). Looked up from germline, CDR1 is SNHLY and CDR2 is FYNNEI. Trimming cost V 6 bases and J 4 bases, with 21 bases left between them. The CDR3 loop spans 16 amino acids.

The genes are TRBV7-9 and TRBJ2-2; D gene uncertain. Trimming stripped 1 base from V and 1 base from J, with 4 bases between. Germline V gene data show CDR1 as SEHNR and CDR2 as FQNEAQ (reference sequence). The CDR3 has 14 residues. The CDR3 spells CASSLGVNTGELFF. In DNA, the CDR3 is TGTGCCAGCAGCTTAGGAGTGAACACCGGGGAGCTGTTTTTT.

This clone was counted a few times. The junction shows a germline mismatch at one end, possibly a read error. V usage is TRBV7-9 and J usage is TRBJ2-5, with 7 bases fitting TRBD2. Germline V CDR1 and CDR2: SEHNR, FQNEAQ (reference sequence). CDR3 length: 15 amino acids. CDR3 nucleotides: TGTTCCAGCAGCTTACACCTAGCGGAGATGGAGACCCAGTACTTC. Its translation: CSSSLHLAEMETQYF. Using reference TRBV7-9 and TRBJ2-5 for the parts outside the CDR3, the full variable domain is DTGVSQNPRHKITKRGQNVTFRCDPISEHNRLYWYRQTLGQGPEFLTYFQNEAQLEKSRLLSDRFSAERPKGSFSTLEIQRTEQGDSAMYLCSSSLHLAEMETQYFGPGTRLLVL.

The chain recombines TRBV7-8 with TRBJ2-3; no clear D gene. The CDR3 sequence is 14 residues long. Germline V gene data show CDR1 as SGHVS and CDR2 as FQNEAQ. V was cut by 5 bases and J by 1 base, with 10 bases left in between. In DNA, the CDR3 is TGTGCCAGCAGCGAAAGCGCTGGCACAGATACGCAGTATTTT. Translation: CASSESAGTDTQYF.

The J gene is TRBJ2-5, the V gene TRBV7-2; perhaps TRBD1 as D (6 bases). CDR1 and CDR2 (germline): SGHTA, FQGNSA. CDR3 size: 16 residues. V gave up 2 bases and J gave up 5 bases, with 18 bases separating them. CDR3 DNA: TGTGCCAGCAGCTTAAGTAGGTTAGCGAGGGGGGAGACCCAGTACTTC. Protein sequence: CASSLSRLARGETQYF.

DNA of the CDR3: TGCAGTGCTAGAGCGGAGAGTAGCTACACCTTC. Translating gives CSARAESSYTF. The chain links TRBV20-1 to TRBJ1-2, with D hard to call. Between the trimmed V and J ends, which lost 1 base and 9 bases, there was a span of 9 bases. CDR1 and CDR2 (germline): DFQATT, SNEGSKA (reference sequence). The CDR3 totals 11 residues.

The gene calls are TRBV19 and TRBJ2-7, with 8 bases fitting TRBD2. In germline, CDR1 is LNHDA, CDR2 SQIVND (reference sequence). CDR3 length: 17 amino acids. After removal of 1 base from V and 0 bases from J, the junction contained 8 bases not matched to a gene. Here the CDR3 DNA reads TGTGCCAGTAGTATAGGGTCACTAGCGGTGGACTCCTACGAGCAGTACTTC. Its protein product is CASSIGSLAVDSYEQYF.

The table lists this clone with a few counts. The genes are TRBV2 and TRBJ2-3; possible D gene TRBD1, 5 bases. Germline values: CDR1 SNHLY, CDR2 FYNNEI. The CDR3 contains 15 residues. V was pared by 6 bases and J by 1 base, with 14 bases between. The CDR3 protein is CASSSQGTGTDTQYF. The CDR3 coding sequence is TGTGCCAGCAGCTCGCAGGGTACCGGCACAGATACGCAGTATTTT.

This chain uses TRBV11-2 with TRBJ1-1; 7 nucleotides match TRBD1. The CDR3 length is 15 residues. J was trimmed by 2 bases and V by 4 bases; bases with no gene match: 7. The V gene's germline CDR1 is SGHAT and CDR2 FQNNGV. CDR3 sequence (DNA): TGTGCCAGCAGCTCGTCGGGACAGCCAAACACTGAAGCTTTCTTT. Protein: CASSSSGQPNTEAFF.

The chain uses TRBV10-1 and TRBJ2-1; TRBD2 aligns across 7 bases. The V gene's germline CDR1 is WNHNN and CDR2 SYGVQD (reference sequence). V lost 0 bases and J lost 7; bases outside the gene matches: 6. The CDR3 sequence is 15 residues long. This CDR3 reads CASSESLAGANEQFF. CDR3 bases: TGCGCCAGCAGTGAGTCATTGGCGGGAGCTAATGAGCAGTTCTTC.

The rearrangement joins TRBV7-2 to TRBJ2-5, with 8 bases lining up with TRBD1. Trimming removed 0 bases from V and 4 bases from J; junction bases left unmatched: 10. CDR1 and CDR2 (germline): SGHTA, FQGNSA. CDR3 length: 17 amino acids. CDR3 protein: CASSLAMMGTGGETQYF. CDR3 nucleotide sequence: TGTGCCAGCAGCTTAGCTATGATGGGGACAGGAGGAGAGACCCAGTACTTC.

The chain carries TRBV28 and TRBJ1-3; the D gene is possibly TRBD1 (5 bases). Germline values: CDR1 MDHEN, CDR2 SYDVKM. The CDR3 extends over 16 amino acids. Trimming removed 7 bases from V and 3 bases from J, with 19 bases in between. This chain's CDR3 is CASTSAGGEVGNTIYF. In DNA, the CDR3 is TGTGCCAGCACCTCCGCCGGGGGAGAGGTTGGAAACACCATATATTTT.

This clone was recorded a few times. This sequence joins TRBV6-4 and TRBJ1-1; no definite D call. V was trimmed by 3 bases and J by 0 bases, leaving 11 bases between them. Germline values: CDR1 MRHNA, CDR2 SNTAGT. CDR3 size: 15 residues. The CDR3 reads CASSERSGVNTEAFF. CDR3 coding DNA: TGTGCCAGCAGTGAGAGGTCGGGAGTGAACACTGAAGCTTTCTTT.

The chain couples TRBV30 to TRBJ1-1, with 7 bases aligning to TRBD1. CDR3 length equals 16 residues. Germline values: CDR1 GTSNPN, CDR2 SVGIG (reference sequence). The V segment lost 4 bases and the J segment 3 bases; nucleotides outside the gene matches: 14. DNA of the CDR3: TGTGCCTGGACTAGACAGGGAGGAGTACGGGACACTGAAGCTTTCTTT. It is translated as CAWTRQGGVRDTEAFF.

The chain links TRBV27 to TRBJ1-5, with D perhaps matching TRBD1 (6 bases). The CDR3 loop spans 16 amino acids. Germline V gene sequence: CDR1 MNHEY, CDR2 SMNVEV (reference sequence). V lost 3 bases and J 4 bases, leaving 16 bases between the germline ends. CDR3 sequence: CASSLGAGFPNQPQHF. CDR3 nucleotides: TGTGCCAGCAGTTTGGGGGCAGGGTTCCCTAATCAGCCCCAGCATTTT.

This clone occurred a few times. The gene calls are TRBV6-1 and TRBJ2-7, with a possible D match to TRBD2 (5 bases). Germline values: CDR1 MNHNS, CDR2 SASEGT. The CDR3 sequence is 15 residues long. V was trimmed by 5 bases and J by 6 bases, leaving 20 bases between them. The CDR3 sequence is CASSSPPGELSEQYF. The CDR3 DNA is TGTGCCAGCAGTTCCCCTCCTGGGGAGTTGTCCGAGCAGTACTTC.

The V gene is TRBV7-2, the J gene TRBJ1-5, with a tentative D call TRBD1 (5 bases). The CDR3 covers 16 residues. V shed 0 bases and J shed 7 bases, with 16 bases lying between them. The germline V gene has CDR1 SGHTA and CDR2 FQGNSA. The CDR3 DNA follows: TGTGCCAGCAGCTTAGCTGCCAGGGACTCAGTCCAGCCCCAGCATTTT. Translation gives CASSLAARDSVQPQHF.

The V call is TRBV27, the J call TRBJ2-2; the D gene is possibly TRBD2 (5 bases). This CDR3 has 14 residues. Germline-derived CDR1 and CDR2 are MNHEY and SMNVEV (reference sequence). V shed 0 bases and J shed 5 bases, with 7 bases lying between them. CDR3 sequence: CASSLSPGTGELFF. CDR3 DNA sequence: TGTGCCAGCAGTTTATCCCCGGGGACCGGGGAGCTGTTTTTT.

The V call is TRBV15, the J call TRBJ2-5; weak D call: TRBD1 (5 bases). The germline V gene has CDR1 LNHNV and CDR2 YYDKDF (reference sequence). The CDR3 has 14 amino acids. The ends were cut back, 3 bases at V and 1 base at J, with 9 bases in the middle. CDR3 in amino acids: CATSSLQAQETQYF. Here the CDR3 DNA reads TGTGCCACCAGCAGCTTACAGGCCCAAGAGACCCAGTACTTC.

V is TRBV5-1 and J is TRBJ2-1; a weak D match, TRBD2 (5 bases). CDR3 length: 13 residues. Germline CDR1 SGHRS, CDR2 YFSETQ. V was cut by 0 bases and J by 10 bases, with 11 bases left in between. CDR3 bases: TGCGCCAGCAGCTTGGGAGCGTCGGGAGAGCAGTTCTTC. Protein: CASSLGASGEQFF.

The chain carries TRBV11-2 and TRBJ2-7; D is perhaps TRBD1 (6 bases). Germline CDR1 reads SGHAT; CDR2 reads FQNNGV. The CDR3 extends over 15 amino acids. Trimming shortened V by 0 bases and J by 0 bases, and 9 bases separated the two germline ends. The CDR3 nucleotides are TGTGCCAGCAGCTTAGAACAGGGACGCTCCTACGAGCAGTACTTC. It yields the protein CASSLEQGRSYEQYF.

V usage is TRBV7-9 and J usage is TRBJ2-7; TRBD1 matches at 7 bases. CDR1 is SEHNR and CDR2 is FQNEAQ in the germline V gene (reference sequence). This CDR3 comprises 15 residues. V was pared by 6 bases and J by 2 bases, with 10 bases of the junction left unmatched. The DNA of the CDR3 is TGTGCCAGCAGTTCGACCGGGACAGCCGCCTACGAGCAGTACTTC. Translation gives CASSSTGTAAYEQYF.

The genes are TRBV7-9 and TRBJ2-1, with TRBD1 matching over 8 bases. V trimming: 5 bases; J trimming: 9 bases; junction bases outside the gene matches: 9. Germline V gives CDR1 SEHNR, CDR2 FQNEAQ (reference sequence). The CDR3 consists of 14 residues. The CDR3 reads CASSRPTGVVEQFF. CDR3 coding DNA: TGTGCCAGCAGCCGTCCGACAGGGGTGGTTGAGCAGTTCTTC.

The chain recombines TRBV11-2 with TRBJ2-2, with TRBD1 identical over 9 bases. The CDR3 has 14 amino acids. Unmatched junction bases numbered 4, after V lost 6 bases and J lost 5 bases. Germline CDR1 is SGHAT and CDR2 is FQNNGV. CDR3 in DNA: TGTGCCAGCAGAACAGGGGGCCGGACCGGGGAGCTGTTTTTT. This sequence encodes CASRTGGRTGELFF.